The 17 T cell receptor beta chains listed next were all sequenced from one sample in a study of T-cell memory formation after mild COVID-19. MiXCR, applied by TCRdb to the 5' RACE reads, yields one record per CDR3 protein. The sample lists a few hundred thousand distinct CDR3 sequences, 8% to 9.5% occurring once. The specimen sequenced was PBMCs or a T cell subset sorted from them (not recorded which). These TCRs come from a man younger than 35 who had mild COVID-19 (a few samples of this study predate the infection). Cell type and time point are not known.

This clonotype was picked up many times. V and J are TRBV4-2 and TRBJ2-1; 9 bases line up with TRBD2. Trimming at V came to 8 bases and at J to 5 bases, leaving 7 bases not matched to a gene. CDR3 size: 14 residues. The germline gives CDR1 LGHNA, CDR2 YNFKEQ. Here the CDR3 DNA reads TGTGCCAGCCGCGGGGGGGCCGAACACAATGAGCAGTTCTTC. Its protein product is CASRGGAEHNEQFF.

The chain carries TRBV7-9 and TRBJ1-5; 10 nucleotides align to TRBD1. Germline V lookup: CDR1 SEHNR, CDR2 FQNEAQ (reference sequence). This CDR3 has 15 amino acids. With V trimmed by 4 bases and J by 2 bases, 2 bases remained unmatched. This CDR3 is CASSWTGGGNQPQHF. In DNA, the CDR3 is TGTGCCAGCAGCTGGACAGGGGGGGGCAATCAGCCCCAGCATTTT.

The chain's CDR3 is CSALALLGGNEQFF. The CDR3 DNA is TGCAGTGCTCTAGCCCTCTTAGGAGGCAATGAGCAGTTCTTC. The chain couples TRBV20-1 to TRBJ2-1; D possibly corresponds to TRBD2 (5 bases). The V end lost 5 bases, the J end lost 6 bases, and 17 bases lay between the germline ends. Germline V gives CDR1 DFQATT, CDR2 SNEGSKA (reference sequence). The CDR3 is 14 residues long.

In this sample, this clonotype turned up a few times. The V and J genes are TRBV12-3 or TRBV12-4 and TRBJ2-6, with D hard to call. This CDR3 comprises 16 residues. Between the trimmed V and J ends, which lost 4 bases and 3 bases, there was a span of 13 bases. The CDR3 protein is CASSSHSSVGANVLTF. The CDR3 bases are TGTGCCAGCAGTTCCCACTCATCCGTTGGGGCCAACGTCCTGACTTTC.

The chain couples TRBV5-1 to TRBJ2-7; the D gene could be TRBD1 or TRBD2 (5 bases each). Germline CDR1 is SGHRS and CDR2 is YFSETQ. This CDR3 has 15 amino acids. Trimming pared 4 bases from V and 3 bases from J, leaving 17 bases between. The CDR3 spells CASSPPGQGSYEQYV. The CDR3 DNA reads as TGCGCCAGCAGCCCCCCGGGGCAGGGAAGCTACGAGCAGTACGTC.

A few counts support this clonotype. The chain combines TRBV5-1 with TRBJ1-1, with D perhaps TRBD1 (5 bases). This CDR3 comprises 15 residues. Germline V gene data show CDR1 as SGHRS and CDR2 as YFSETQ. Trimming left V 0 bases short and J 2 bases short, with 11 bases between. The CDR3 loop is CASSLVAGGNTEAFF. In nucleotides, the CDR3 is TGCGCCAGCAGCTTGGTAGCCGGGGGAAACACTGAAGCTTTCTTT.

The V and J genes are TRBV29-1 and TRBJ2-3, with 7 nucleotides matching TRBD1. Germline assignment: CDR1 SQVTM and CDR2 ANQGSEA. The junction had 5 bases not matched to a gene; V was cut back by 6 bases and J by 2 bases. The CDR3 covers 13 residues. The CDR3 is CSVGQRHTDTQYF. The CDR3 region has the DNA TGCAGCGTGGGACAGAGACACACAGATACGCAGTATTTT.

This sequence joins TRBV10-2 and TRBJ2-5, with D unclear. Germline assignment: CDR1 WSHSY and CDR2 SAAADI. With 0 bases removed from V and 6 bases from J, the gap between germline ends came to 11 bases. The CDR3 is 14 residues long. The CDR3 region has the DNA TGCGCCAGCAGTGAGTCTTCCGGTTGGCAGACCCAGTACTTC. Its protein is CASSESSGWQTQYF.

There are a few counts of this clonotype. The chain employs TRBV7-2 and TRBJ2-3; TRBD1 or TRBD2 may be the D gene (5 bases each). V was cut by 4 bases and J by 3 bases, with 11 bases left in between. This CDR3 spans 14 amino acids. Germline lookup yields CDR1 SGHTA and CDR2 FQGNSA. The CDR3 DNA reads TGTGCCAGCAGCTGGGACGGAAATACAGATACGCAGTATTTT. Protein sequence: CASSWDGNTDTQYF.

The V and J genes are TRBV20-1 and TRBJ2-7; 10 positions match TRBD1. This CDR3 comprises 14 residues. Germline CDR1 DFQATT, CDR2 SNEGSKA (reference sequence). J gave up 5 bases and V 5 bases, and 9 bases lay outside the gene matches. The CDR3 DNA is TGCAGTGCTCGTAGCCGGGACAGGGGCCACGAGCAGTACTTC. Its protein is CSARSRDRGHEQYF.

The rearrangement links TRBV9 to TRBJ1-5; the D is unclear. This CDR3 contains 12 residues. Germline CDR1 is SGDLS and CDR2 is YYNGEE. The V gene lost 2 bases and the J gene lost 6 bases, with 6 bases spanning the gap. The CDR3 loop reads CASSVVGQPQHF. The CDR3 DNA sequence: TGTGCCAGCAGCGTGGTTGGTCAGCCCCAGCATTTT. The whole variable domain, remainder taken from reference TRBV9 and TRBJ1-5, is DSGVTQTPKHLITATGQRVTLRCSPRSGDLSVYWYQQSLDQGLQFLIQYYNGEERAKGNILERFSAQQFPDLHSELNLSSLELGDSALYFCASSVVGQPQHFGDGTRLSIL.

This clonotype was detected a few times. The J gene is TRBJ2-2, the V gene TRBV12-3 or TRBV12-4, with 9 bases fitting TRBD1. Trimming took 3 bases from V and 6 from J; bases not matched to a gene: 2. The CDR3 covers 14 residues. The CDR3 nucleotides read TGTGCCAGCAGTTTCGGGACAGGGCCCGGGGAGCTGTTTTTT. Protein product: CASSFGTGPGELFF.

This clonotype showed up just a few times. This chain connects TRBV24-1 to TRBJ2-2; 10 bases are a match to TRBD1. The CDR3 extends over 17 amino acids. The ends lost 3 bases at V and 4 bases at J; junction bases unmatched: 7. Germline CDR1 KGHDR, CDR2 SFDVKD. The CDR3 DNA reads TGTGCCACCAGTGATACCTCCGGGACAGGGGTCACCGGGGAGCTGTTTTTT. Translation: CATSDTSGTGVTGELFF.

This clonotype was picked up a small number of times. V is TRBV20-1 and J is TRBJ2-3; D possibly uses TRBD1 or TRBD2 (5 bases each). This CDR3 is built from 17 residues. Germline V CDR1 and CDR2: DFQATT, SNEGSKA (reference sequence). V was shortened by 6 bases and J by 4 bases, with 26 bases between the two germline ends. The CDR3 region has the DNA TGCAGTGCGCTGGGGGACGTGGGAATGCGAGTGGCAGATACGCAGTATTTT. Amino acids: CSALGDVGMRVADTQYF.

Only a few counts were recorded for this clonotype. The gene calls are TRBV20-1 and TRBJ2-7; TRBD2 is a possible D gene (5 bases). Trimming stripped 2 bases from V and 2 bases from J, with 10 bases between. The CDR3 contains 13 residues. Germline CDR1 and CDR2: DFQATT and SNEGSKA (reference sequence). The CDR3 protein is CSARTRGAYEQYV. In DNA, the CDR3 is TGCAGTGCTAGAACCCGGGGAGCCTACGAGCAGTACGTC.

The chain uses TRBV20-1 and TRBJ1-5, with a weak D call TRBD1 (6 bases). Trimming stripped 6 bases from V and 3 bases from J, with 12 bases between. Per germline, CDR1 DFQATT and CDR2 SNEGSKA (reference sequence). The CDR3 length is 13 residues. As DNA, the CDR3 is TGCAGTGCCAGGGGTAGGGACAATCAGCCCCAGCATTTT. This sequence encodes CSARGRDNQPQHF.

The chain is built from TRBV25-1 and TRBJ1-2; tentatively, D is TRBD1 (6 bases). Germline CDR1 MGHDK, CDR2 SYGVNS. The CDR3 loop spans 17 amino acids. V gave up 2 bases and J gave up 3 bases, with 19 bases separating them. This CDR3 is CASSEPDRLGRDYGYTF. The CDR3 bases are TGTGCCAGCAGTGAACCCGACAGGCTCGGTCGGGACTATGGCTACACCTTC.